One and the same sample provided the 29 T cell receptor beta chains below, sequenced in a study of cytomegalovirus exposure and HLA in healthy donors. The PCR ran on 60 Vbeta and 13 Jbeta primers. The protocol was immunoSEQ multiplex PCR, while the TCRdb copy is restricted to in-frame clones and leaves out a portion. The sample yields 250,000 or so clones, roughly 91% seen once. The source material was PBMCs. These receptors were taken from a girl under 10 years old in good health and CMV-seronegative.

The CDR3 DNA sequence: TGTGCCAGTAGTCCCCGTAACTATGGCTACACCTTC. This gives the protein CASSPRNYGYTF. The chain carries TRBV19 and TRBJ1-2, with unresolved D. Germline V CDR1 and CDR2: LNHDA, SQIVND (reference sequence). V was pared by 5 bases and J by 1 base, with 5 bases between. The CDR3 covers 12 residues.

V usage is TRBV28 and J usage is TRBJ2-2; no firm D call. The CDR3 sequence is 12 residues long. Germline V CDR1 and CDR2: MDHEN, SYDVKM. Trimming pared 3 bases from V and 4 bases from J, leaving 3 bases between. The CDR3, as DNA: TGTGCCAGCAGTTTTAGCACCGGGGAGCTGTTTTTT. This translates into CASSFSTGELFF.

The J gene is TRBJ1-2, the V gene TRBV15; possible D gene TRBD1, 5 bases. V was cut by 1 base and J by 7 bases, with 13 bases left in between. From germline, CDR1 is LNHNV and CDR2 YYDKDF (reference sequence). CDR3 length equals 14 residues. CDR3 in amino acids: CATSRGQGFGGYTF. Written as DNA, the CDR3 is TGTGCCACCAGCAGAGGGCAGGGATTTGGTGGCTACACCTTC.

This chain joins TRBV29-1 and TRBJ2-5; 11 bases are shared with TRBD2. Germline-derived CDR1 and CDR2 are SQVTM and ANQGSEA. V trimming: 5 bases; J trimming: 1 base; junction bases outside the gene matches: 9. There are 16 residues in the CDR3. The CDR3 is CSVLSGGGSSQETQYF. In DNA form, the CDR3 reads TGCAGCGTTCTTAGCGGGGGGGGCTCATCCCAAGAGACCCAGTACTTC.

The J gene is TRBJ2-5, the V gene TRBV6-5; 7 nucleotides match TRBD2. The CDR3 runs to 12 residues. Germline trimming cut 1 base from V and 9 bases from J; bases unmatched to any gene: 2. Germline CDR1 reads MNHEY; CDR2 reads SVGAGI. As DNA, the CDR3 is TGTGCCAGCAGTTACTGGGGGGGGGCCCAGTACTTC. This gives the protein CASSYWGGAQYF.

The rearrangement links TRBV29-1 to TRBJ2-1, with D perhaps TRBD1 (5 bases). This CDR3 has 14 amino acids. Trimming stripped 3 bases from V and 0 bases from J, with 9 bases between. From germline, CDR1 is SQVTM and CDR2 ANQGSEA. The CDR3 is CSVDGHSSYNEQFF. The CDR3 DNA sequence: TGCAGCGTTGATGGACACTCCTCCTACAATGAGCAGTTCTTC.

The chain joins TRBV6-5 to TRBJ2-7; the match to TRBD2 covers 10 bases. Germline CDR1 MNHEY, CDR2 SVGAGI. Trimming took 6 bases from V and 4 from J; bases not matched to a gene: 9. This CDR3 region has 15 residues. CDR3 nucleotides: TGTGCCAGCAGGTCTCTAGCGGGAGCCCCTTACGAGCAGTACTTC. Translating it yields CASRSLAGAPYEQYF.

A few counts support this clone. The V gene is TRBV6-5, the J gene TRBJ2-5, with TRBD1 identical over 7 bases. The V gene end was trimmed by 6 bases and the J gene end by 5 bases; junction bases not matched to a gene: 6. Germline lookup yields CDR1 MNHEY and CDR2 SVGAGI. CDR3 size: 13 residues. CDR3 nucleotides: TGTGCCAGCAGCTTACCGGACAGGGAGACCCAGTACTTC. Translated, it gives CASSLPDRETQYF.

The chain employs TRBV21-1 and TRBJ2-5; the D segment call TRBD1 is taken from the table without a DNA check. With the DNA end fitting TRBJ2-7 better, the J assignment may be wrong. TRBV21-1 is noted as a pseudogene. This CDR3 contains 15 residues. The CDR3 here is CASSKLAGNFYEQYF. The CDR3 DNA reads as TGTGCCAGCAGCAAATTAGCAGGGAACTTCTACGAGCAGTACTTC.

V gene TRBV6-1 combines with J gene TRBJ2-1; TRBD2 aligns across 9 bases. This CDR3 comprises 15 residues. The V segment lost 6 bases and the J segment 1 base; nucleotides outside the gene matches: 4. Germline CDR1 MNHNS, CDR2 SASEGT. CDR3 in amino acids: CASRTSGLSYNEQFF. DNA for the CDR3: TGTGCCAGCAGGACTAGCGGCCTTTCCTACAATGAGCAGTTCTTC.

The chain combines TRBV9 with TRBJ2-2; D is perhaps TRBD2 (7 bases). The CDR3 consists of 17 residues. V was cut by 3 bases and J by 0 bases, with 15 bases left in between. Germline assignment: CDR1 SGDLS and CDR2 YYNGEE. CDR3 protein: CASSAPEGGANTGELFF. DNA of the CDR3: TGTGCCAGCAGCGCTCCCGAGGGGGGGGCGAACACCGGGGAGCTGTTTTTT.

The V gene is TRBV7-2, the J gene TRBJ2-5, with 10 bases matching TRBD1. The V gene end was trimmed by 5 bases and the J gene end by 6 bases; junction bases not matched to a gene: 6. This CDR3 has 14 amino acids. Germline V gene lookup returns CDR1 SGHTA and CDR2 FQGNSA. The CDR3 nucleotides are TGTGCCAGCAGCCCTCCGGGACAGGGGAAGACCCAGTACTTC. Amino acid sequence: CASSPPGQGKTQYF.

The V call is TRBV7-9, the J call TRBJ2-7, with 9 bases that match TRBD2. CDR3 length equals 17 residues. V lost 1 base and J lost 6; bases outside the gene matches: 13. Germline CDR1 reads SEHNR; CDR2 reads FQNEAQ (reference sequence). CDR3 coding DNA: TGTGCCAGCAGCTTAGGGCTCAGCGCGGGAGGGCCACGCGAGCAGTACTTC. Residues: CASSLGLSAGGPREQYF.

V gene TRBV11-2 combines with J gene TRBJ2-7; 10 bases align to TRBD2. J lost 3 bases, V lost 4 bases, and 6 bases had no gene match. There are 15 residues in the CDR3. Looked up from germline, CDR1 is SGHAT and CDR2 is FQNNGV. As DNA, the CDR3 is TGTGCCAGCAGCTCCCGGACTAGCGGCAACTACGAGCAGTACTTC. Protein product: CASSSRTSGNYEQYF. The full variable domain, its missing parts supplied by reference TRBV11-2 and TRBJ2-7, is EAGVAQSPRYKIIEKRQSVAFWCNPISGHATLYWYQQILGQGPKLLIQFQNNGVVDDSQLPKDRFSAERLKGVDSTLKIQPAKLEDSAVYLCASSSRTSGNYEQYFGPGTRLTVT.

This sequence joins TRBV11-1 and TRBJ2-7; no clear D. The CDR3 runs to 12 residues. V gave up 5 bases and J gave up 2 bases, with 7 bases separating them. The germline gives CDR1 SGHAT, CDR2 FQDESV (reference sequence). The CDR3 DNA reads as TGTGCCAGCAGCCTCACTACCTACGAGCAGTACTTC. It encodes CASSLTTYEQYF.

V and J are TRBV11-2 and TRBJ1-2; perhaps TRBD1 as D (6 bases). V gave up 4 bases and J gave up 3 bases, with 12 bases separating them. Germline V CDR1 and CDR2: SGHAT, FQNNGV. The CDR3 length is 14 residues. CDR3 sequence (DNA): TGTGCCAGCAGCTCCTTCAGGGGACACTATGGCTACACCTTC. Translated: CASSSFRGHYGYTF.

The gene calls are TRBV30 and TRBJ1-5; perhaps TRBD1 as D (6 bases). The CDR3 is 14 amino acids. Germline V CDR1 and CDR2: GTSNPN, SVGIG (reference sequence). Between the trimmed V and J ends, which lost 2 bases and 6 bases, there was a span of 14 bases. This CDR3 reads CAWSIGGGGQPQHF. The CDR3 DNA reads TGTGCCTGGAGTATAGGGGGGGGCGGTCAGCCCCAGCATTTT.

V usage is TRBV18 and J usage is TRBJ2-6; D may be TRBD1 (5 bases). This CDR3 region has 15 residues. Trimming shortened V by 1 base and J by 1 base, and 5 bases separated the two germline ends. The V gene's germline CDR1 is KGHSH and CDR2 LQKENI. The CDR3: CASSPQGSGANVLTF. CDR3 nucleotides: TGTGCCAGCTCACCACAGGGGTCTGGGGCCAACGTCCTGACTTTC.

In its sample, this clone was seen once. The V call is TRBV10-2, the J call TRBJ2-7, with 8 nucleotides matching TRBD2. With 2 bases clipped from V and 1 base from J, the junction kept 16 bases outside the gene matches. CDR3 length equals 19 residues. Germline CDR1 WSHSY, CDR2 SAAADI. CDR3 amino acids: CASSESRTSNWADSYEQYF. CDR3 bases: TGCGCCAGCAGTGAGAGTAGGACTAGCAACTGGGCTGATTCCTACGAGCAGTACTTC.

This rearrangement joins TRBV13 to TRBJ2-3; 8 bases agree with TRBD2. V gave up 4 bases and J gave up 0 bases; unmatched junction bases: 6. Looked up from germline, CDR1 is PRHDT and CDR2 is FYEKMQ (reference sequence). This CDR3 is 16 amino acids long. The CDR3 loop reads CASSSPTSESTDTQYF. Here the CDR3 DNA reads TGTGCCAGCAGCTCACCGACTAGCGAGAGCACAGATACGCAGTATTTT.

This clone was seen once. V and J are TRBV13 and TRBJ2-5; 7 bases are shared with TRBD1. Germline V gene data show CDR1 as PRHDT and CDR2 as FYEKMQ (reference sequence). With V trimmed by 5 bases and J by 1 base, 10 bases remained unmatched. The CDR3 has 16 residues. The CDR3 nucleotides are TGTGCCAGCAGCGGACGCTGGACAGGACTCCAAGAGACCCAGTACTTC. Protein: CASSGRWTGLQETQYF.

This clone has a single count. The chain combines TRBV29-1 with TRBJ2-5; TRBD1 matches at 7 bases. Judging by the DNA end, TRBJ2-7 fits better; the J call may be wrong. CDR1 and CDR2 from the germline V gene are SQVTM and ANQGSEA. The CDR3 is made up of 13 amino acids. The CDR3 reads CSVGTGSSYEQYF. DNA for the CDR3: TGCAGCGTTGGGACAGGCAGCTCCTACGAGCAGTACTTC.

The CDR3 DNA reads TGTGCCAGCCAAACAGGGGGCGTTTCACCCCTCCACTTT. Its translation: CASQTGGVSPLHF. The chain uses TRBV19 and TRBJ1-6; 9 positions agree with TRBD1. The CDR3 is 13 residues long. J lost 9 bases, V lost 9 bases, and 6 bases had no gene match. Germline V lookup: CDR1 LNHDA, CDR2 SQIVND (reference sequence). Using reference TRBV19 and TRBJ1-6 for the parts outside the CDR3, the full variable domain is DGGITQSPKYLFRKEGQNVTLSCEQNLNHDAMYWYRQDPGQGLRLIYYSQIVNDFQKGDIAEGYSVSREKKESFPLTVTSAQKNPTAFYLCASQTGGVSPLHFGNGTRLTVT.

The chain couples TRBV7-7 to TRBJ2-5; D is possibly TRBD1 (7 bases). CDR3 length equals 15 residues. V was pared by 0 bases and J by 4 bases, with 12 bases between. Germline CDR1 SSHAT, CDR2 FNYEAQ (reference sequence). The CDR3 bases are TGTGCCAGCAGCTTAGCGTGGCAGGGGGGAGAGACCCAGTACTTC. Protein product: CASSLAWQGGETQYF.

The chain combines TRBV29-1 with TRBJ1-3; 7 nucleotides line up with TRBD1. V lost 7 bases, J lost 1 base, and 7 bases stayed unmatched. Germline V gene lookup returns CDR1 SQVTM and CDR2 ANQGSEA. The CDR3 is made up of 14 amino acids. The CDR3 nucleotides are TGCAGCGCCAGCAGGGGGTTTTCTGGAAACACCATATATTTT. As protein: CSASRGFSGNTIYF.

The chain recombines TRBV5-4 with TRBJ1-2; no clear D gene. Between the trimmed V and J ends, which lost 4 bases and 5 bases, there was a span of 12 bases. The germline gives CDR1 SGHNT, CDR2 YYREEE (reference sequence). The CDR3 is 13 residues long. CDR3 bases: TGTGCCAGCAGCGAGGGCGCGGAATATGGCTACACCTTC. Protein product: CASSEGAEYGYTF.

V gene TRBV19 combines with J gene TRBJ2-1, with D perhaps TRBD2 (5 bases). This CDR3 is built from 15 residues. The germline V gene has CDR1 LNHDA and CDR2 SQIVND (reference sequence). The V gene lost 7 bases and the J gene lost 1 base, with 14 bases spanning the gap. CDR3 in DNA: TGTGCCAGTATGGAGGACGGACGATCCTACAATGAGCAGTTCTTC. Protein sequence: CASMEDGRSYNEQFF.

The chain links TRBV18 to TRBJ1-1, with D possibly TRBD1 on 6 matching bases. Germline-derived CDR1 and CDR2 are KGHSH and LQKENI. V gave up 3 bases and J gave up 3 bases, with 14 bases separating them. There are 15 residues in the CDR3. This CDR3 reads CASSPARGGYTEAFF. Written as DNA, the CDR3 is TGTGCCAGCTCACCGGCCAGGGGAGGGTACACTGAAGCTTTCTTT.

The genes are TRBV6-5 and TRBJ2-1; tentatively, D is TRBD2 (6 bases). The CDR3 sequence is 16 residues long. Germline V lookup: CDR1 MNHEY, CDR2 SVGAGI. Trimming pared 2 bases from V and 1 base from J, leaving 12 bases between. CDR3 residues: CASSYGGVGSYNEQFF. The CDR3 DNA sequence: TGTGCCAGCAGTTACGGCGGGGTTGGGTCCTACAATGAGCAGTTCTTC.